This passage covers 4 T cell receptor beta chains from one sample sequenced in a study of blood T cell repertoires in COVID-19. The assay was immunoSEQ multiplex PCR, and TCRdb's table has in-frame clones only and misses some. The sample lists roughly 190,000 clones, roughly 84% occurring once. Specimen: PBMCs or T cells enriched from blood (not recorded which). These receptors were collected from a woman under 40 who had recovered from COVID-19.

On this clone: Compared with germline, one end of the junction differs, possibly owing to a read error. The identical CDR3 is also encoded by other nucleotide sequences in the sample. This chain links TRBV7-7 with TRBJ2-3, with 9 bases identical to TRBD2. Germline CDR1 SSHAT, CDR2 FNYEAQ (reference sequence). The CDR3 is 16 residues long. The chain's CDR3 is CASSLGLAGSTDTQYF. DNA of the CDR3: TGTGCTAGCAGCTTAGGGCTAGCGGGAAGCACAGATACGCAGTATTTT.

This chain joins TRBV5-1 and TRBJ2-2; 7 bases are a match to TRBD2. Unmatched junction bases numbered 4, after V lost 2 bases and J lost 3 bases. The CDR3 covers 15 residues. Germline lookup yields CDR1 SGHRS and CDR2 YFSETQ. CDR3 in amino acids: CASSLLAPHTGELFF. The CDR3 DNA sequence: TGCGCCAGCAGCTTACTAGCGCCCCACACCGGGGAGCTGTTTTTT.

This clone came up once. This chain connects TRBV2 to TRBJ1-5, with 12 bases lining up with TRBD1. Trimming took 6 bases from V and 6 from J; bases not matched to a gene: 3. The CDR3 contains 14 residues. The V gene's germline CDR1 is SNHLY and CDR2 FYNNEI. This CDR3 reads CASRGQGAGQPQHF. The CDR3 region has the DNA TGTGCCAGCAGGGGACAGGGGGCAGGTCAGCCCCAGCATTTT.

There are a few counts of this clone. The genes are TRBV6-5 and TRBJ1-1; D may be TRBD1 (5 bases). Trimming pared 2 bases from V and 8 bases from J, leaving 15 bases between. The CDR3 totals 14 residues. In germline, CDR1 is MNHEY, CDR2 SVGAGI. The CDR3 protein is CASSYGTGAIEAFF. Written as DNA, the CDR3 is TGTGCCAGCAGTTACGGCACAGGAGCTATCGAAGCTTTCTTT.